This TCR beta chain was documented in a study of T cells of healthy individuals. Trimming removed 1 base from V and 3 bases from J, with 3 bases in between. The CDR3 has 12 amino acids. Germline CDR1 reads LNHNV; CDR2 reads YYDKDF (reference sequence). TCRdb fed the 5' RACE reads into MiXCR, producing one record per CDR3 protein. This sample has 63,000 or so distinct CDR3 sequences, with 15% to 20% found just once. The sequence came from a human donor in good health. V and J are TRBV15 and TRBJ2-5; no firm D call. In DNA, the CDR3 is TGTGCCACCAGCAGAGGCGAAGAGACCCAGTACTTC. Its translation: CATSRGEETQYF.